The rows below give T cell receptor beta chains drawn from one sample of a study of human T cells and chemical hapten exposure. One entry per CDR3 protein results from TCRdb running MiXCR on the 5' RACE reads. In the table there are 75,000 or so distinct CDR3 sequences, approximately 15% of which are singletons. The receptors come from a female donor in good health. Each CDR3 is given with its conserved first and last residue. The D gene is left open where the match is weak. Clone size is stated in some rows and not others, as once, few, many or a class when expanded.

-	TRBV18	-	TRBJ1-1	CASSQIGGQNEAFF	TGTGCCAGCTCACAAATTGGCGGACAGAATGAAGCTTTCTTT
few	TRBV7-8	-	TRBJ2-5	CASRGGPTTETQYF	TGTGCCAGCAGGGGGGGCCCCACCACTGAGACCCAGTACTTC
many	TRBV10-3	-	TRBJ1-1	CAISVGGVGTEAFF	TGTGCCATCAGTGTGGGGGGTGTGGGCACTGAAGCTTTCTTT
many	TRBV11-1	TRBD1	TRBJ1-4	CASSRTGEDEKLFF	TGTGCCAGCAGCCGGACAGGGGAGGACGAAAAACTGTTTTTT
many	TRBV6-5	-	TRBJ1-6	CASSPGVRTSPLHF	TGTGCCAGCAGTCCAGGGGTTAGGACCTCACCCCTCCACTTT
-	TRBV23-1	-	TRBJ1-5	CASGRTSKGYQPQHF	TGCGCCAGCGGTCGGACATCGAAGGGATATCAGCCCCAGCATTTT
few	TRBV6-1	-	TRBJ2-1	CASSPLAGSSYNEQFF	TGTGCCAGCAGTCCACTGGCGGGCAGCTCCTACAATGAGCAGTTCTTC
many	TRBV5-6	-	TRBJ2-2	CASSLSGTGELFF	TGTGCCAGCAGCTTGTCTGGCACCGGGGAGCTGTTTTTT
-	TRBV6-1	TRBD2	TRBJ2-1	CASKSAGGNEQFF	TGTGCCAGCAAGTCTGCGGGGGGCAATGAGCAGTTCTTC
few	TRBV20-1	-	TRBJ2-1	CSARSNGNLYNEQFF	TGCAGTGCTAGGTCTAACGGCAACCTCTACAATGAGCAGTTCTTC
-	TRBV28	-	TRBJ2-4	CASSRSLNIQYF	TGTGCCAGCAGTAGGAGTCTTAACATTCAGTACTTC
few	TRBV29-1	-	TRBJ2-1	CSVAGSSEQFF	TGCAGCGTTGCTGGGAGCAGTGAGCAGTTCTTC
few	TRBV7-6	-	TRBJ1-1	CASSLDRATEAFF	TGTGCCAGCAGCTTAGACAGGGCCACTGAAGCTTTCTTT
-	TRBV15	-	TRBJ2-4	CATSPHQRANIQYF	TGTGCCACCAGCCCCCACCAGCGGGCGAACATTCAGTACTTC
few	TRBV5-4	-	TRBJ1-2	CASSIYRIPGYTF	TGTGCCAGCAGTATATACAGAATCCCTGGCTACACCTTC
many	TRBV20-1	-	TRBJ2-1	CSARGLVSEQFF	TGCAGTGCTAGAGGACTAGTATCTGAGCAGTTCTTC
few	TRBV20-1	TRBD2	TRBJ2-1	CGTSGVPGYNEQFF	TGCGGGACTAGCGGAGTCCCGGGGTACAATGAGCAGTTCTTC
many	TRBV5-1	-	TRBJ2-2	CASSLTTNTGELFF	TGCGCCAGCAGCTTGACAACGAACACCGGGGAGCTGTTTTTT
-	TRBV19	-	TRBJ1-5	CASSIRRFNRDARNQPQHF	TGTGCCAGTAGTATCCGAAGGTTTAACAGGGACGCCCGCAATCAGCCCCAGCATTTT
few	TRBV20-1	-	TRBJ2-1	CSALAPPRYNEQFF	TGCAGTGCCCTTGCACCTCCTCGCTACAATGAGCAGTTCTTC
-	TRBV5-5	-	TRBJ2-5	CASSLGSMRVGETQYF	TGTGCCAGCAGCTTGGGGTCCATGAGGGTTGGGGAGACCCAGTACTTC
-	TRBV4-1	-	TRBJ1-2	CANKIDSGYLRGYTF	TGCGCCAACAAAATAGACAGTGGCTACTTGCGTGGCTACACCTTC
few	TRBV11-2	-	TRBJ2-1	CASSLPGASEQFF	TGTGCCAGCAGCTTACCGGGGGCGAGTGAGCAGTTCTTC
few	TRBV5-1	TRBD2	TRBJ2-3	CASSLASGRADTQYF	TGCGCCAGCAGCTTGGCTAGCGGGAGGGCAGATACGCAGTATTTT
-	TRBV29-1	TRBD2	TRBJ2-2	CSVTIAGGKSGELFF	TGCAGCGTTACTATAGCGGGAGGGAAGTCCGGGGAGCTGTTTTTT
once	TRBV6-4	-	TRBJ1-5	CASSVGRPQPQHF	TGTGCCAGCAGTGTGGGGAGACCTCAGCCCCAGCATTTT
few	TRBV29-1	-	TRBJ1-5	CSAPQDQPQHF	TGCAGCGCCCCTCAAGATCAGCCCCAGCATTTT
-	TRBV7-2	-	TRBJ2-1	CASSLEGGDEQFF	TGTGCCAGCAGCTTAGAGGGGGGAGATGAGCAGTTCTTC
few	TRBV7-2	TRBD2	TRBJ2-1	CASSLGLAGGPYNEQFF	TGTGCCAGCAGCTTAGGACTAGCGGGAGGGCCCTACAATGAGCAGTTCTTC
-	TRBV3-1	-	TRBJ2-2	CASSQGDGELFF	TGTGCCAGCAGCCAAGGAGACGGGGAGCTGTTTTTT
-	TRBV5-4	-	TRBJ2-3	CASSLGNGGAADTQYF	TGTGCCAGCAGCTTGGGGAATGGGGGGGCTGCGGATACGCAGTATTTT